This T cell receptor beta chain was sequenced in a study of CD4 T cell repertoires in COVID-19. Antigen-reactive proliferating T cell lines came from CFSE-labeled cells given autologous monocytes and SARS-CoV-2 spike or nucleoprotein. As to this clone: No antigen is known for it.

The table came from immunoSEQ multiplex PCR; TCRdb's copy has only in-frame clones and leaves some out. The data show several hundred clones, with 30% seen just once and about 32% held by the top ten. V shed 0 bases and J 4 bases; nucleotides not matched to a gene: 10. CDR1 is LGHDT and CDR2 is YNNKEL in the germline V gene (reference sequence). The CDR3 is 17 residues long. This receptor was identified in a human donor who had COVID-19. The sequenced sample was effector memory CD4+ T cells, cultured in vitro, obtained after recovery from COVID-19. The rearrangement joins TRBV3-1 (or the pseudogene TRBV3-2) to TRBJ2-3; 7 nucleotides match TRBD2. CDR3 region: CASSQDSLAVRSDTQYF. Written as DNA, the CDR3 is TGTGCCAGCAGCCAAGATTCCCTAGCGGTACGTTCAGATACGCAGTATTTT.